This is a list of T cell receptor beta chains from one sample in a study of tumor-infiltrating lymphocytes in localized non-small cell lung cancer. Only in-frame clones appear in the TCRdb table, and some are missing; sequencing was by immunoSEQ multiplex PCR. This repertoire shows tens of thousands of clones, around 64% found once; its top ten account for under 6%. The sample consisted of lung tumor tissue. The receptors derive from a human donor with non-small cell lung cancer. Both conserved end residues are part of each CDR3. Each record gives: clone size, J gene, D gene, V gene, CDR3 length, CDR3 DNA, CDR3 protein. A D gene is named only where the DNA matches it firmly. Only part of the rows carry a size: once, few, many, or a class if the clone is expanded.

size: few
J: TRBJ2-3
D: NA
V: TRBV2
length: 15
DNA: TGTGCCAGCAGACAGGGAGGAGCGGGCGGAGATACGCAGTATTTT
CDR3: CASRQGGAGGDTQYF

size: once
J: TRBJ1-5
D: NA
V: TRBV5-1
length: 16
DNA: TGCGCCACCCCTTCGGTGAACGCATATAGCAATCAGCCCCAGCATTTT
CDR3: CATPSVNAYSNQPQHF

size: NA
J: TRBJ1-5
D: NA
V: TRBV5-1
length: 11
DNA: TGCGCCAGCAGCTTGACTCAGCCCCAGCATTTT
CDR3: CASSLTQPQHF

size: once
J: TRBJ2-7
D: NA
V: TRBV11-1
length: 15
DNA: TGTGCCAGCAGCCGCACTTGGACAGTCCTCGACGAGCAGTACTTC
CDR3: CASSRTWTVLDEQYF

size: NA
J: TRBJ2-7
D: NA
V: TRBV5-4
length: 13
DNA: TGTGCCAGCAGCCCCCCGGGGAATTACGAGCAGTACTTC
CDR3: CASSPPGNYEQYF

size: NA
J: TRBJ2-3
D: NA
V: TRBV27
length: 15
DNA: TGTGCCAGCAGTTCTTCAGCGACCTTAACAGATACGCAGTATTTT
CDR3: CASSSSATLTDTQYF

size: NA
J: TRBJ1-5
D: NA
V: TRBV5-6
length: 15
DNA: TGTGCCAGCAGCTTGTGGGGGGGCCAAGGTCAGCCCCAGCATTTT
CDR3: CASSLWGGQGQPQHF

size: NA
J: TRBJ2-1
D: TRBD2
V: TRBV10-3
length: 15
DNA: TGTGCCATCAGTGGAGGGACTAGCGGGATTTCTGAGCAGTTCTTC
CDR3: CAISGGTSGISEQFF

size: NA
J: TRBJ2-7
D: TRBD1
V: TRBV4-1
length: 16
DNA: TGCGCCAGCAGCCGACTCCCGGGAAAGGGGGCGGAAGAGCAGTACTTC
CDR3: CASSRLPGKGAEEQYF

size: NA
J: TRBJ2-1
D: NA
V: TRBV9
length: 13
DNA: TGTGCCAGCAGCGTAGGGCTAGCAAATGAGCAGTTCTTC
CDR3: CASSVGLANEQFF

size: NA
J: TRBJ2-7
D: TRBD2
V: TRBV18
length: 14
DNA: TGTGCCAGCTCATTTCAGGGAGGGTCCTACGAGCAGTACTTC
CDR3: CASSFQGGSYEQYF

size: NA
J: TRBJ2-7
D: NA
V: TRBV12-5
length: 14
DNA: TGTGCTAGTGGTCCACCCGGGGAGGTCTACGAGCAGTACTTC
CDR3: CASGPPGEVYEQYF

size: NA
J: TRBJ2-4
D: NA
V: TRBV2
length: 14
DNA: TGTGCCAGCAGTGACACTCTAGCCAAAAACATTCAGTACTTC
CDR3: CASSDTLAKNIQYF

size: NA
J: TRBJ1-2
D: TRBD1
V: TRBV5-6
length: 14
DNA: TGTGCCAGCAGCTCCCGGACAGGGGAGAATGGCTACACCTTC
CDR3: CASSSRTGENGYTF

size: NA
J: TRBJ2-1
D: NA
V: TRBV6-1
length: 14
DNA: TGTGCCAGCAGTGAGGTAGGACGGCCCACAGAGCAGTTCTTC
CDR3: CASSEVGRPTEQFF

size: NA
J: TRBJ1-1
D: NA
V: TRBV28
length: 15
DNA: TGTGCCAGCAGTTTTAGGGGGGCAGGAAACACTGAAGCTTTCTTT
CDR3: CASSFRGAGNTEAFF

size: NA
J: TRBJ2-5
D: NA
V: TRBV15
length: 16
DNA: TGTGCCACCAGCAGAGTAAGGGTCCGGGGCCCAGAGACCCAGTACTTC
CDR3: CATSRVRVRGPETQYF

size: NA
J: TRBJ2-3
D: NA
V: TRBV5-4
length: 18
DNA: TGTGCCAGCAGCCTGAGGGGGAGAGCGGAGCCCAGCACAGATACGCAGTATTTT
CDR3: CASSLRGRAEPSTDTQYF

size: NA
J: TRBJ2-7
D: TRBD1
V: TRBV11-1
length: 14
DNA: TGTGCCAGCACCATGACAGGGGGCGGCTACGAGCAGTACTTC
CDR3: CASTMTGGGYEQYF

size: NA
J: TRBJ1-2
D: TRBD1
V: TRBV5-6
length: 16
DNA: TGTGCCAGCATCCTAGGGGGACAGGGGATGATCAGCGGCTACACCTTC
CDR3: CASILGGQGMISGYTF

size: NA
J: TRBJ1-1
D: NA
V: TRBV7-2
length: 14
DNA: TGTGCCAGCAGCTTAGCAGGGCTTTACACTGAAGCTTTCTTT
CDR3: CASSLAGLYTEAFF

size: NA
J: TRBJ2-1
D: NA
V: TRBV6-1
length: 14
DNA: TGTGCCAGCAGTGAAGCGCAGGGGGGGGATGAGCAGTTCTTC
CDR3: CASSEAQGGDEQFF

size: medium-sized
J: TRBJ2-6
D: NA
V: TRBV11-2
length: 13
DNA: TGTGCCAGCAGGGGTTTTGGGGCCAACGTCCTGACTTTC
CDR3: CASRGFGANVLTF

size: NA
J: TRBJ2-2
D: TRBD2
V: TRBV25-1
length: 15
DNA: TGTGCCAGCAGTTCAGCGGGAGCGAACACCGGGGAGCTGTTTTTT
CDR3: CASSSAGANTGELFF

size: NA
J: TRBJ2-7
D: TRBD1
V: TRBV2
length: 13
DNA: TGTGCCAGCAGGACAGGGTGGGCCTACGAGCAGTACTTC
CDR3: CASRTGWAYEQYF

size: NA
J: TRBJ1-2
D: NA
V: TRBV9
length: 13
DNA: TGTGCCAGCAGCTCCCCCGGCCCGGGTTTCTACACCTTC
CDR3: CASSSPGPGFYTF

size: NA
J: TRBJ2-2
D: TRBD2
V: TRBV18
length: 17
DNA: TGTGCCAGCTCCCACGCGGCAGGGAGGGCCAACACCGGGGAGCTGTTTTTT
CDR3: CASSHAAGRANTGELFF

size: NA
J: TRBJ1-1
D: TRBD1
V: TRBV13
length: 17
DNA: TGTGCCAGCAGGTCCTACCGGGACAGGGAGGAAGGCACTGAAGCTTTCTTT
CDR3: CASRSYRDREEGTEAFF

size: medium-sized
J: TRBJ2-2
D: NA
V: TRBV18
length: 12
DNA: TGTGCCAGCTCACCTGATGGCGGGGAGCTGTTTTTT
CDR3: CASSPDGGELFF

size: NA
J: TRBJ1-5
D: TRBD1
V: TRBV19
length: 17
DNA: TGTGCCAGTAGTATAGATGGGGCTCCGGGACAGAATCAGCCCCAGCATTTT
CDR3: CASSIDGAPGQNQPQHF

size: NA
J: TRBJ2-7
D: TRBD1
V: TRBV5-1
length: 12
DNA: TGCGCCAGCAGCAAAGGGACAGACGAGCAGTACTTC
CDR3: CASSKGTDEQYF

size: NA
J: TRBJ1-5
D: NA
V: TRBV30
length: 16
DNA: TGTGCCTGGGCCCCGCGGGGGGGCGGCAGCAATCAGCCCCAGCATTTT
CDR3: CAWAPRGGGSNQPQHF

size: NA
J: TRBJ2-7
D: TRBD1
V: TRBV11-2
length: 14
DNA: TGTGCCAGCACCTCACCACGACAGGGGTACGAGCAGTACTTC
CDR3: CASTSPRQGYEQYF

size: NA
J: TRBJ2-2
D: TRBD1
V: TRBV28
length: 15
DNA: TGTGCCAGCAGCCCTACCACAGGGGGCCCCGGGGAGCTGTTTTTT
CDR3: CASSPTTGGPGELFF

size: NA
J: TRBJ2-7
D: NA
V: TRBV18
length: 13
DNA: TGTGCCAGCTCCCCAGGGTTGATCAGCGAGCAGTACTTC
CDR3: CASSPGLISEQYF

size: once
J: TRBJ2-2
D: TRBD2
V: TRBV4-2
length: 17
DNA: TGTGCCAGCAGCCATTTGTTAGCGGGAGACGTCGGCGGGGAGCTGTTTTTT
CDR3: CASSHLLAGDVGGELFF

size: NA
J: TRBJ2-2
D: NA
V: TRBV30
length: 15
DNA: TGTGCCTGGAGTGTAGGAAGTCCGAACACCGGGGAGCTGTTTTTT
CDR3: CAWSVGSPNTGELFF